The 20 T cell receptor beta chains below all came from one sample that was sequenced in a study of T cell repertoires in cytomegalovirus infection (dated by TCRdb to the late 2010s). The run used an Illumina HiSeq 1500. Using fastp trimming at Q25 and MiXCR clonotype assembly, TCRdb reanalyzed the public sequencing data and kept in-frame beta chains. Each entry merges the rows of one CDR3 protein and shows their most common DNA and genes. The sample table holds approximately 500,000 distinct CDR3 sequences, of which approximately 17% were seen once. The biggest ten clones account for 24% of the sample. The sample was CD8+ T cells from PBMCs. These receptors were taken from a human donor in good health (CMV status not recorded). Some clones in this sample may be carry-over from other donors' samples.

This clonotype was counted many times. The chain joins TRBV6-1 to TRBJ1-5, with TRBD1 as a possible D gene (6 bases). The germline V gene has CDR1 MNHNS and CDR2 SASEGT. V was cut by 3 bases and J by 2 bases, with 14 bases left in between. This CDR3 region has 16 residues. The CDR3 DNA reads as TGTGCCAGCAGTGATGGACAGAAGGGACGCAATCAGCCCCAGCATTTT. Amino acid sequence: CASSDGQKGRNQPQHF.

This chain joins TRBV20-1 and TRBJ2-7, with D possibly TRBD2 on 5 matching bases. The V gene lost 0 bases and the J gene lost 2 bases, with 14 bases spanning the gap. The CDR3 covers 15 residues. CDR1 DFQATT and CDR2 SNEGSKA come from the germline V gene (reference sequence). The CDR3 is CSARDQLAGTYEQYF. As DNA, the CDR3 is TGCAGTGCTAGAGATCAGCTAGCTGGGACCTACGAGCAGTACTTC.

In this sample, this clonotype turned up a few times. The CDR3 sequence: CASISGTGDSGNTIYF. CDR3 bases: TGTGCCAGCATCTCCGGGACAGGAGACTCTGGAAACACCATATATTTT. The J gene is TRBJ1-3, the V gene TRBV2; TRBD1 matches 8 bases. Germline-derived CDR1 and CDR2 are SNHLY and FYNNEI. This CDR3 spans 16 amino acids. Germline trimming cut 7 bases from V and 0 bases from J; bases unmatched to any gene: 8.

The CDR3: CASSPRRDTNTGELFF. DNA of the CDR3: TGTGCCAGCAGCCCTAGACGGGACACGAACACCGGGGAGCTGTTTTTT. The rearrangement uses TRBV3-1 and TRBJ2-2, with D tentatively TRBD1 (6 bases). V was shortened by 4 bases and J by 0 bases, with 12 bases between the two germline ends. The CDR3 runs 16 residues. The germline CDR1 and CDR2 sequences are LGHDT and YNNKEL (reference sequence).

This clonotype was recorded many times. The chain carries TRBV27 and TRBJ2-1; D unresolved. This CDR3 spans 13 amino acids. Germline V gene lookup returns CDR1 MNHEY and CDR2 SMNVEV (reference sequence). Deletions cut 6 bases from V and 3 bases from J, with 9 bases between. CDR3 in DNA: TGTGCCAGCAGCCTTCCAAGCTACAATGAGCAGTTCTTC. Protein product: CASSLPSYNEQFF.

This clonotype was counted ten times or more. The chain couples TRBV7-9 to TRBJ2-5, with 9 bases matching TRBD1. The CDR3 contains 15 residues. Germline trimming cut 4 bases from V and 1 base from J; bases unmatched to any gene: 4. In germline, CDR1 is SEHNR, CDR2 FQNEAQ (reference sequence). The CDR3 reads CASSSGQGLQETQYF. Written as DNA, the CDR3 is TGTGCCAGCAGCTCCGGACAGGGGCTCCAAGAGACCCAGTACTTC.

This clonotype showed up many times. The chain couples TRBV12-5 to TRBJ2-7, with unresolved D. This CDR3 is 15 amino acids long. The germline V gene encodes CDR1 LGHNT and CDR2 FRNRAP. Trimming removed 5 bases from V and 0 bases from J, with 14 bases in between. CDR3 in DNA: TGTGCTAGTGGTCTAGACTGGACGAGCTCCTACGAGCAGTACTTC. Translating gives CASGLDWTSSYEQYF.

The genes are TRBV30 and TRBJ2-2; tentatively, D is TRBD1 (6 bases). V was trimmed by 6 bases and J by 6 bases, leaving 17 bases between them. The CDR3 has 14 residues. CDR1 GTSNPN and CDR2 SVGIG come from the germline V gene (reference sequence). CDR3 in amino acids: CACRTDLSPGELFF. The CDR3 nucleotides are TGTGCCTGTCGGACAGACCTTAGTCCCGGGGAGCTGTTTTTT.

In this sample, this clonotype turned up many times. V usage is TRBV11-2 and J usage is TRBJ2-1; D is perhaps TRBD1 (6 bases). Between the trimmed V and J ends, which lost 0 bases and 0 bases, there was a span of 12 bases. This CDR3 has 17 residues. CDR1 SGHAT and CDR2 FQNNGV come from the germline V gene. The CDR3 region has the DNA TGTGCCAGCAGCTTAGAGGAGCAGGGGAGCTCCTACAATGAGCAGTTCTTC. Translated, it gives CASSLEEQGSSYNEQFF.

V usage is TRBV19 and J usage is TRBJ2-7; D perhaps matches TRBD1 (6 bases). V shed 3 bases and J shed 6 bases, with 24 bases lying between them. CDR1 LNHDA and CDR2 SQIVND come from the germline V gene (reference sequence). This CDR3 has 17 amino acids. CDR3 sequence reads: CASSITRTADLPPEQYF. In nucleotides, the CDR3 is TGTGCCAGTAGTATCACGAGGACAGCGGACCTTCCACCCGAGCAGTACTTC.

This sequence joins TRBV5-1 and TRBJ1-1, with a possible D match to TRBD1 (5 bases). Germline values: CDR1 SGHRS, CDR2 YFSETQ. The V gene lost 1 base and the J gene lost 5 bases, with 15 bases spanning the gap. This CDR3 is built from 15 residues. CDR3 in DNA: TGCGCCAGCAGCTTGAGGGGAACGGGAGGGACTGAAGCTTTCTTT. Protein sequence: CASSLRGTGGTEAFF.

In its sample, this clonotype was seen many times. This chain uses TRBV28 with TRBJ1-3, with D tentatively TRBD1 (5 bases). With 6 bases removed from V and 2 bases from J, the gap between germline ends came to 11 bases. The V gene's germline CDR1 is MDHEN and CDR2 SYDVKM. CDR3 length equals 14 residues. DNA for the CDR3: TGTGCCAGCAGCTCGACAGTTGCTGGAAACACCATATATTTT. Translation gives CASSSTVAGNTIYF.

This clonotype was seen repeatedly, ten times or more. CDR3 in amino acids: CASSLAPDGTTSPRELYEQYF. The CDR3, as DNA: TGTGCCAGCAGCTTAGCTCCCGACGGTACGACTAGCCCGAGGGAGTTATACGAGCAGTACTTC. The chain couples TRBV7-8 to TRBJ2-7; 7 bases are shared with TRBD2. V shed 0 bases and J 4 bases; nucleotides not matched to a gene: 24. Germline assignment: CDR1 SGHVS and CDR2 FQNEAQ. The CDR3 runs to 21 residues.

This clonotype has more than one count but fewer than ten. The chain couples TRBV25-1 to TRBJ2-7; a possible D gene is TRBD2 (6 bases). In germline, CDR1 is MGHDK, CDR2 SYGVNS. Trimming left V 2 bases short and J 2 bases short, with 10 bases between. The CDR3 sequence is 14 residues long. This chain's CDR3 is CASSETTGAYEQYF. The DNA of the CDR3 is TGTGCCAGCAGTGAAACCACGGGAGCCTACGAGCAGTACTTC.

This clonotype came up many times. The rearrangement uses TRBV7-6 and TRBJ2-2; a possible D gene is TRBD2 (5 bases). CDR3 length equals 15 residues. Trimming left V 8 bases short and J 1 base short, with 14 bases between. Looked up from germline, CDR1 is SGHVS and CDR2 is FNYEAQ. The CDR3 DNA is TGTGCCAGCCACCCCCCACGGGGGAACACCGGGGAGCTGTTTTTT. Its protein is CASHPPRGNTGELFF.

The chain employs TRBV2 and TRBJ2-7; D gene unclear. Germline V gives CDR1 SNHLY, CDR2 FYNNEI. The CDR3 has 12 amino acids. The V gene lost 3 bases and the J gene lost 9 bases, with 12 bases spanning the gap. The CDR3 here is CASSENNPGQYF. In DNA form, the CDR3 reads TGTGCCAGCAGTGAGAACAACCCGGGGCAGTACTTC. The variable domain in full, completed from reference TRBV2 and TRBJ2-7, reads EPEVTQTPSHQVTQMGQEVILRCVPISNHLYFYWYRQILGQKVEFLVSFYNNEISEKSEIFDDQFSVERPDGSNFTLKIRSTKLEDSAMYFCASSENNPGQYFGPGTRLTVT.

A few counts support this clonotype. The chain couples TRBV12-5 to TRBJ2-2, with D possibly matching TRBD2 (6 bases). V gave up 2 bases and J gave up 7 bases, with 11 bases separating them. This CDR3 is 14 amino acids long. CDR1 is LGHNT and CDR2 is FRNRAP in the germline V gene. CDR3 DNA sequence: TGTGCTAGTGGTTTGCCAGGGACTCTCGGGGAGCTGTTTTTT. Its protein is CASGLPGTLGELFF.

Only a few counts were recorded for this clonotype. The chain uses TRBV27 and TRBJ2-7, with TRBD2 identical over 8 bases. This CDR3 is 14 amino acids long. Trimming at V came to 6 bases and at J to 9 bases, leaving 13 bases not matched to a gene. CDR1 MNHEY and CDR2 SMNVEV come from the germline V gene (reference sequence). The CDR3 loop reads CASRSLADTLVQYF. CDR3 DNA: TGTGCCAGCAGGTCACTAGCGGATACTTTAGTGCAGTACTTC.

This clonotype was detected a few times. V usage is TRBV2 and J usage is TRBJ1-3, with D possibly being TRBD1 (6 bases). V lost 9 bases and J 6 bases, leaving 12 bases between the germline ends. This CDR3 is built from 12 residues. Germline-derived CDR1 and CDR2 are SNHLY and FYNNEI. The CDR3 DNA follows: TGTGCCAGATGGACAGCGGAAAACACCATATATTTT. Translating it yields CARWTAENTIYF.

This clonotype came up many times. The chain carries TRBV7-3 and TRBJ2-2, with 10 bases identical to TRBD2. The CDR3 consists of 16 residues. The V gene end was trimmed by 5 bases and the J gene end by 5 bases; junction bases not matched to a gene: 8. The V gene's germline CDR1 is SGHTA and CDR2 FQGTGA. Here the CDR3 reads CASSDRLAGGTGELFF. For the CDR3, the DNA is TGTGCCAGCAGCGACCGACTAGCGGGCGGGACCGGGGAGCTGTTTTTT.